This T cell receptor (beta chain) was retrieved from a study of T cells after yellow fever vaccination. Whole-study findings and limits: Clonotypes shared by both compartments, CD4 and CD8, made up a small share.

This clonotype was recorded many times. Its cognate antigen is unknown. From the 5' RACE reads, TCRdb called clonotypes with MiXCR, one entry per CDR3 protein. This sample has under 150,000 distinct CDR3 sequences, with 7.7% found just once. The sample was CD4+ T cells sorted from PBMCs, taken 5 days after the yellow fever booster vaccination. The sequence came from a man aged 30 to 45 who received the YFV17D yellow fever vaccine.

This chain's CDR3 is CASSLPGRYNSPLHF. CDR3 in DNA: TGTGCCAGCAGCTTACCCGGACGCTATAATTCACCCCTCCACTTT. The chain carries TRBV5-6 and TRBJ1-6; D uncertain. The CDR3 is 15 amino acids. V was trimmed by 2 bases and J by 3 bases, leaving 9 bases between them. CDR1 and CDR2 from the germline V gene are SGHDT and YYEEEE.